This TCR beta chain comes out of a study of cytomegalovirus exposure and HLA in healthy donors. The PCR used 60 Vbeta and 13 Jbeta primers. Clones were read by immunoSEQ multiplex PCR, and TCRdb kept only the in-frame ones, dropping some. The sample has 150,000 to 200,000 clones, around 84% seen once. Comment on this clone: What it binds is unknown.

Germline CDR1 and CDR2: SGHNT and YYREEE (reference sequence). V was clipped by 0 bases and J by 1 base, with 10 bases between them. The length of the CDR3 is 15 residues. Study results and caveats: Some V segments could not be told apart, so they were left out, TRBV6-2 and TRBV6-3 among them. Reportedly, TCR beta sequences accurately predicted HLA-A and HLA-B alleles in most subjects. TCR beta chain V- and J-gene trimming was linked, in a later analysis, to a missense variant in DCLRE1C.

The chain uses TRBV5-4 and TRBJ1-1; tentative D call: TRBD1 (5 bases). The TCR comes from a man aged 45 to 65 in good health and CMV-seropositive. The material sequenced was PBMCs. This CDR3 is CASSLEGPRNTEAFF. The CDR3 DNA reads TGTGCCAGCAGCTTGGAGGGGCCGCGGAACACTGAAGCTTTCTTT.